These T cell receptor beta chains were read from a single sample in a study of T-cell reconstitution after alpha-beta-depleted transplantation in children. MiXCR, applied by TCRdb to the PCR reads, yields one record per CDR3 protein. Of some 310,000 distinct CDR3 sequences listed, more than 20% are singletons. This sample comprised PBMCs, mostly from graft donor cells, obtained 180 days after TCRalphabeta/CD19-depleted stem cell transplant. The receptors come from a male patient between 10 and 17 years old who had a stem cell transplant for acute lymphoblastic leukemia, so the T cells may come from the graft donor. CDR3s include the opening cysteine and the closing phenylalanine or tryptophan. Fields, in order: J gene, D gene, clone size, V gene, CDR3 protein, CDR3 DNA. The D gene is left open where the match is weak. Size tells how often a clone was seen (once, few, many) or the class of an expanded clone, and some rows leave it out.

>TRBJ2-5|TRBD2|few|TRBV5-1
CASSFPLAGGETQYF
TGCGCCAGCAGCTTCCCCCTAGCGGGAGGAGAGACCCAGTACTTC
>TRBJ2-7|.|.|TRBV2
CASRPGTMSYEQYF
TGTGCCAGCAGACCCGGGACAATGAGTTACGAGCAGTACTTC
>TRBJ1-2|.|.|TRBV20-1
CSGSDEGYGYTF
TGCAGTGGATCGGACGAGGGATATGGCTACACCTTC
>TRBJ2-7|TRBD1|few|TRBV2
CASNRDRSYEQYF
TGTGCCAGCAATAGGGACAGAAGCTACGAGCAGTACTTC
>TRBJ1-2|.|few|TRBV2
CASSGTTSNYGYTF
TGTGCCAGCAGTGGGACTACGTCTAACTATGGCTACACCTTC
>TRBJ2-1|.|many|TRBV5-1
CASSLYGEQFF
TGCGCCAGCAGCTTGTACGGTGAGCAGTTCTTC
>TRBJ2-7|.|once|TRBV6-5
CASSYREGARYEQYF
TGTGCCAGCAGTTACCGGGAGGGGGCGCGTTACGAGCAGTACTTC
>TRBJ2-2|.|many|TRBV5-1
CASSFSANTGELFF
TGCGCCAGCAGCTTTAGCGCGAACACCGGGGAGCTGTTTTTT
>TRBJ2-7|.|.|TRBV18
CASSPVDQSSYEQYF
TGTGCCAGCTCACCCGTCGACCAGAGCTCCTACGAGCAGTACTTC
>TRBJ1-5|.|many|TRBV5-1
CASSLMVNQPQHF
TGCGCCAGCAGCTTAATGGTTAATCAGCCCCAGCATTTT
>TRBJ2-7|TRBD2|.|TRBV30
CAWSETSPGEQYF
TGTGCCTGGAGTGAGACTAGCCCGGGGGAGCAGTACTTC
>TRBJ2-1|.|few|TRBV21-1
CASSSSGRVDEQFF
TGTGCCAGCAGCAGTAGCGGGAGGGTTGATGAGCAGTTCTTC
>TRBJ2-1|TRBD2|.|TRBV29-1
CSFTSGSSYNEQFF
TGCAGCTTCACTAGCGGGAGCTCCTACAATGAGCAGTTCTTC
>TRBJ2-4|.|few|TRBV10-1
CASSESGTQNIQYF
TGCGCCAGCAGTGAGTCGGGGACCCAAAACATTCAGTACTTC
>TRBJ2-7|.|.|TRBV4-2
CASSQDVRIYEQYF
TGTGCCAGCAGCCAAGACGTTAGAATCTACGAGCAGTACTTC